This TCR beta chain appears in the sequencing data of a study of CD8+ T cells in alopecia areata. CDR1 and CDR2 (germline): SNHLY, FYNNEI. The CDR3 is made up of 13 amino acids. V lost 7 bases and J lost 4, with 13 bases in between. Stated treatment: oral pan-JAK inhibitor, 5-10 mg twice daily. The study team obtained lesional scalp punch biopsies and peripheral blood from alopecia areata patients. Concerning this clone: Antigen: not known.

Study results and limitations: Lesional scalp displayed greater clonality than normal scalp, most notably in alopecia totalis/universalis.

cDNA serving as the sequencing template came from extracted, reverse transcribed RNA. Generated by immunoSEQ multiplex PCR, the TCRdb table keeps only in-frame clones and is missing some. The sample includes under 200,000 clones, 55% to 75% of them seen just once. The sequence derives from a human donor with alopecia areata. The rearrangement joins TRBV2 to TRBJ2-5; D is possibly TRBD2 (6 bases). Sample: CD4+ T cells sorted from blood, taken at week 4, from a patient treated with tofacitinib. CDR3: CASTEGRGETQYF. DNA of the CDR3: TGTGCCAGCACCGAGGGGCGGGGAGAGACCCAGTACTTC.